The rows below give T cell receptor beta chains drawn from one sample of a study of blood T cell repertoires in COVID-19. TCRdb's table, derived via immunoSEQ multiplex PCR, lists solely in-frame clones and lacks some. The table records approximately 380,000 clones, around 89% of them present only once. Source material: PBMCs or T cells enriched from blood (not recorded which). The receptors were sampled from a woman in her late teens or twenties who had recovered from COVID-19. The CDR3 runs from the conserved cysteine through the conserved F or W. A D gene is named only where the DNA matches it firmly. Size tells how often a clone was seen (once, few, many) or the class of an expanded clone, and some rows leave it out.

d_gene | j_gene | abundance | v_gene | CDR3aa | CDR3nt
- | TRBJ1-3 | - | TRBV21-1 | CASSTPTKISGNTIYF | TGTGCCAGCAGCACCCCCACAAAAATCTCTGGAAACACCATATATTTT
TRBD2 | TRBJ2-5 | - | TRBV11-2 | CASSYRGRGGPETQYF | TGTGCCAGCAGCTACCGCGGACGGGGGGGCCCAGAGACCCAGTACTTC
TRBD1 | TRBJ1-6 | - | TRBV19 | CASSMTGGISPLHF | TGTGCCAGTAGCATGACAGGGGGAATTTCACCCCTCCACTTT
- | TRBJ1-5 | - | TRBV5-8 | CASSLGAQPQHF | TGTGCCAGCAGCTTGGGGGCTCAGCCCCAGCATTTT
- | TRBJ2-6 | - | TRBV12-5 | CASGLSGSSGANVLTF | TGTGCTAGTGGTTTGTCCGGGAGCTCTGGGGCCAACGTCCTGACTTTC
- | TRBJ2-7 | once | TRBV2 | CASVTGYHEQYF | TGTGCCAGCGTAACAGGGTATCACGAGCAGTACTTC
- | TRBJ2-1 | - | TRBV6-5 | CASRIRGRSYNEQFF | TGTGCCAGTCGGATTCGGGGGAGATCCTACAATGAGCAGTTCTTC
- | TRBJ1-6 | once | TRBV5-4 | CASSLGTEEYNSPLHF | TGTGCCAGCAGCTTGGGGACAGAAGAATATAATTCACCCCTCCACTTT
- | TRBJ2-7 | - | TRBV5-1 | CASSGGTDYEQYF | TGCGCCAGCAGCGGCGGGACGGACTACGAGCAGTACTTC
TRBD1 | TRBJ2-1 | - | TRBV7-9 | CASSPQGARDYNEQFF | TGTGCCAGCAGCCCTCAGGGGGCGCGGGATTACAATGAGCAGTTCTTC
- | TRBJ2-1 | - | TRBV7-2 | CASSLTLADAVGNEQFF | TGTGCCAGCAGCTTAACATTAGCGGACGCCGTGGGAAATGAGCAGTTCTTC
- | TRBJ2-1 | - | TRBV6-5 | CASSYSLVEYNEQFF | TGTGCCAGCAGTTACAGCCTAGTCGAGTACAATGAGCAGTTCTTC
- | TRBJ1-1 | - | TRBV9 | CASSSLRGPEAFF | TGTGCCAGCAGCTCCCTCAGAGGGCCTGAAGCTTTCTTT
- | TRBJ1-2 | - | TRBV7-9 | CASSLAWGRYYGYTF | TGTGCCAGCAGCTTAGCTTGGGGGCGATACTATGGCTACACCTTC
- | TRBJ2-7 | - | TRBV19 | CASSAGNYEQYF | TGTGCCAGTAGTGCCGGGAACTACGAGCAGTACTTC
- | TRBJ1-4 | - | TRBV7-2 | CASGPGQKPSRDEKLFF | TGTGCCAGCGGACCGGGACAAAAACCCTCGAGGGATGAAAAACTGTTTTTT
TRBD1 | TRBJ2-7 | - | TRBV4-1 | CASSQGEAGGNEQYF | TGCGCCAGCAGCCAAGGGGAAGCAGGGGGCAACGAGCAGTACTTC
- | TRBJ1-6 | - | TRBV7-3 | CASSLTSSSSYNSPLHF | TGTGCCAGCAGCTTAACGTCCTCCAGCTCCTATAATTCACCCCTCCACTTT
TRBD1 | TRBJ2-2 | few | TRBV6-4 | CASSDSGTGNTGELFF | TGTGCCAGCAGTGACTCGGGGACAGGGAACACCGGGGAGCTGTTTTTT
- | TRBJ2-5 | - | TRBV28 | CASSPRTDGRSQYF | TGTGCCAGCAGCCCCCGGACTGACGGAAGGAGCCAGTACTTC
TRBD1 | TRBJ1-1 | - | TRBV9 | CASSVDGQGNTEAFF | TGTGCCAGCAGCGTAGATGGACAGGGGAACACTGAAGCTTTCTTT
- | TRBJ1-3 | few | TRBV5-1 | CASSLGESSGNTIYF | TGCGCCAGCAGCCTGGGGGAGAGCTCTGGAAACACCATATATTTT
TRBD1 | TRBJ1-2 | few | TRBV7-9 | CASSPPWDSYGYTF | TGTGCCAGCAGCCCCCCCTGGGACAGCTATGGCTACACCTTC
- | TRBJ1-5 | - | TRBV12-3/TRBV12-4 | CASSQGSNQPQHF | TGTGCCAGCAGTCAGGGAAGCAATCAGCCCCAGCATTTT
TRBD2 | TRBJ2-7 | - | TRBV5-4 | CASSTKRGVGYEQYF | TGTGCCAGCAGCACGAAACGGGGGGTTGGCTACGAGCAGTACTTC
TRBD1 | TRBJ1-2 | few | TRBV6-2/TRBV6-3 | CASSRDRVYGYTF | TGTGCCAGCAGTCGCGACAGGGTCTATGGCTACACCTTC
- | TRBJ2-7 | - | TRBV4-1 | CASSRTASTYEQYF | TGCGCCAGCAGCCGGACAGCCTCCACCTACGAGCAGTACTTC
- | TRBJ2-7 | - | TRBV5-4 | CASSLVEGAAEQYF | TGTGCCAGCAGCTTGGTGGAGGGGGCGGCCGAGCAGTACTTC
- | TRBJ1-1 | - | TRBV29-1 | CSVSQAMNTEAFF | TGCAGCGTTTCTCAGGCGATGAACACTGAAGCTTTCTTT
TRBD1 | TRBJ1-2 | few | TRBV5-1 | CATKRGTGGNKDYGYTF | TGCGCCACCAAGCGCGGGACAGGGGGCAATAAGGACTATGGCTACACCTTC
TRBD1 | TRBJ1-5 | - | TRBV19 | CASSGTVGSQPQHF | TGTGCCAGCTCCGGGACAGTAGGGAGTCAGCCCCAGCATTTT
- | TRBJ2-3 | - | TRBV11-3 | CASSLPPAPSGDTQYF | TGTGCCAGCAGCCTCCCCCCTGCACCAAGCGGAGATACGCAGTATTTT
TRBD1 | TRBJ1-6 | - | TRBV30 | CAWTRDRLNSPLHF | TGTGCCTGGACCCGGGACAGGCTGAATTCACCCCTCCACTTT
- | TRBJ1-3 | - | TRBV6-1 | CASSERQDSGNTIYF | TGTGCCAGCAGTGAAAGGCAGGACTCTGGAAACACCATATATTTT
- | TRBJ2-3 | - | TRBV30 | CAWSEGISTDTQYF | TGTGCCTGGAGTGAGGGGATTAGCACAGATACGCAGTATTTT
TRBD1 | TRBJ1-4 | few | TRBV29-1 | CSGTTGPNEKLFF | TGCAGCGGTACGACAGGGCCTAATGAAAAACTGTTTTTT
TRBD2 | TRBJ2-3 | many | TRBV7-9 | CASSSQLAGSRDTQYF | TGTGCCAGCAGCTCCCAGCTAGCGGGGTCGCGGGATACGCAGTATTTT
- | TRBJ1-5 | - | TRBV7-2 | CASSLEEGTQPQHF | TGTGCCAGCAGCTTAGAAGAGGGTACTCAGCCCCAGCATTTT
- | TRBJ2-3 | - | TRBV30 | CARARGSTDTQYF | TGTGCCAGAGCGAGAGGCAGCACAGATACGCAGTATTTT
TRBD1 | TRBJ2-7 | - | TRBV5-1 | CASSLDRGHEQYF | TGCGCCAGCAGCTTGGACAGGGGCCACGAGCAGTACTTC
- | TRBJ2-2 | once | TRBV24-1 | CATGGTGNTGELFF | TGTGCCACGGGAGGGACAGGGAACACCGGGGAGCTGTTTTTT
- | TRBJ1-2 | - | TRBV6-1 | CASSDWVRSLGVGYTF | TGTGCCAGCAGTGATTGGGTCAGATCCCTAGGAGTGGGCTACACCTTC
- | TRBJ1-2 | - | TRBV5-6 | CASSYISGDGYTF | TGTGCCAGCAGCTACATTTCAGGGGATGGCTACACCTTC
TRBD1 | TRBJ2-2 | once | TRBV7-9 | CASSPGTGDAGELFF | TGTGCCAGCAGCCCCGGGACAGGGGATGCCGGGGAGCTGTTTTTT
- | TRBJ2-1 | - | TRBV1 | CTSSQGLAGYNEQFF | TGCACCAGCAGCCAAGGACTAGCGGGATACAATGAGCAGTTCTTC
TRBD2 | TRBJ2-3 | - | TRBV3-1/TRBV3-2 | CASSQRGGKTQYF | TGTGCCAGCAGCCAGCGGGGGGGCAAGACGCAGTATTTT
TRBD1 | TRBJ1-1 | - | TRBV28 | CASHRGIISFF | TGTGCCAGCCACAGGGGAATTATATCTTTCTTT
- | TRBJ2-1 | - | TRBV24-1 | CATSDFTLVGTPEQFF | TGTGCCACCAGTGATTTTACCCTTGTGGGGACACCCGAGCAGTTCTTC
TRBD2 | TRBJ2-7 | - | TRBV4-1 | CASSQDSGGYYEQYF | TGCGCCAGCAGCCAGGATAGCGGGGGGTACTACGAGCAGTACTTC
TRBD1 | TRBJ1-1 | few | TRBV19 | CASSTTGVYMNTEAFF | TGTGCCAGTAGTACTACAGGGGTTTACATGAACACTGAAGCTTTCTTT
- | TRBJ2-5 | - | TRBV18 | CASSPSEGETQYF | TGTGCCAGCTCACCATCTGAGGGAGAGACCCAGTACTTC